Detailed here is one TCR beta chain. Its antigen is not identified. Repertoires were generated with immunoSEQ multiplex PCR, while TCRdb's copy carries only in-frame clones and drops some. Altogether more than 10,000 clones are present, about 76% being singletons, with the ten largest covering around 25%. All patients relapsed after autologous stem cell transplantation, and brentuximab vedotin exposure varied. Patients had relapsed/refractory classical Hodgkin lymphoma with complete response, partial response or progressive disease as best response. This specimen belongs to a study of PD-1 blockade in classical Hodgkin lymphoma. Study results and limitations: The baseline diversity of complete responders showed similarity to that of newly diagnosed patients.

CDR3 length: 16 amino acids. The germline gives CDR1 MNHEY, CDR2 SMNVEV (reference sequence). Trimming at V came to 7 bases and at J to 7 bases, leaving 12 bases not matched to a gene. The clonotype originates from a human donor with classical Hodgkin lymphoma. The material sequenced was peripheral blood mononuclear cells (PBMCs), taken at baseline. The chain is built from TRBV27 and TRBJ2-1; TRBD2 agrees at 11 bases. The CDR3 DNA reads TGTGCCAGCACCCCGACAACGGGACTAGCGGATAATGAGCAGTTCTTC. It encodes CASTPTTGLADNEQFF.